This passage covers 24 T cell receptor beta chains from one sample sequenced in a study of regulatory T cells in long-lasting Graves disease. Time point here: newly diagnosed GD, antithyroid drugs for less than 3 months. The TCR library used RNA extracted from PBMCs. According to the study, TCR beta libraries were built with iRepertoire HTBI primers and CDR3-region Arm-PCR. TCRdb re-called the multiplex PCR reads through MiXCR, storing one row per CDR3 protein. This table holds 200,000 to 250,000 distinct CDR3 sequences, roughly a fifth found once. The sample was also linked to a second study, of T cells in Graves' hyperthyroidism and ophthalmopathy.

This sample comprised peripheral blood mononuclear cells (PBMCs), obtained at new diagnosis, from a patient treated with antithyroid drugs. These receptors originate from a woman aged 30 to 39 with Graves disease.

The V and J genes are TRBV5-1 and TRBJ2-1, with 8 positions matching TRBD1. The CDR3 length is 16 residues. CDR1 is SGHRS and CDR2 is YFSETQ in the germline V gene. J gave up 2 bases and V 5 bases, and 9 bases lay outside the gene matches. CDR3 sequence reads: CASRQGGNGAYNEQFF. The CDR3 DNA reads TGCGCCAGCAGACAGGGGGGAAATGGGGCCTACAATGAGCAGTTCTTC. Complete variable domain (other parts from reference TRBV5-1 and TRBJ2-1): KAGVTQTPRYLIKTRGQQVTLSCSPISGHRSVSWYQQTPGQGLQFLFEYFSETQRNKGNFPGRFSGRQFSNSRSEMNVSTLELGDSALYLCASRQGGNGAYNEQFFGPGTRLTVL.

This clonotype was found many times. The chain uses TRBV27 and TRBJ1-4; D uncertain. Trimming took off 8 bases at V and 0 bases at J, with 13 bases between the two ends. Germline CDR1 is MNHEY and CDR2 is SMNVEV (reference sequence). The CDR3 is 15 amino acids. The CDR3: CASGPPSATNEKLFF. DNA of the CDR3: TGTGCCAGCGGCCCCCCGTCGGCAACTAATGAAAAACTGTTTTTT. Looking up the rest from reference TRBV27 and TRBJ1-4 gives the full variable domain: EAQVTQNPRYLITVTGKKLTVTCSQNMNHEYMSWYRQDPGLGLRQIYYSMNVEVTDKGDVPEGYKVSRKEKRNFPLILESPSPNQTSLYFCASGPPSATNEKLFFGSGTQLSVL.

The chain couples TRBV2 to TRBJ1-3, with 9 bases aligning to TRBD1. The germline V gene encodes CDR1 SNHLY and CDR2 FYNNEI. CDR3 length: 15 amino acids. V dropped 6 bases and J dropped 8; count of bases not matched to a gene: 11. DNA of the CDR3: TGTGCCAGCAGGGCCGGGACAGGGCGAGAACACACCATATATTTT. This encodes CASRAGTGREHTIYF.

This clonotype was recorded at least ten times. The chain recombines TRBV2 with TRBJ2-1, with 10 bases fitting TRBD1. The CDR3 runs to 13 residues. V trimming: 9 bases; J trimming: 6 bases; junction bases outside the gene matches: 5. CDR1 SNHLY and CDR2 FYNNEI come from the germline V gene. CDR3 DNA: TGTGCCAGAACCGGGACAGGGGCCAATGAGCAGTTCTTC. Encoded protein: CARTGTGANEQFF.

This clonotype was recorded at least ten times. The rearrangement joins TRBV9 to TRBJ1-6; D call uncertain. Germline V gene data show CDR1 as SGDLS and CDR2 as YYNGEE. Trimming left V 3 bases short and J 8 bases short, with 9 bases between. CDR3 size: 13 residues. As DNA, the CDR3 is TGTGCCAGCAGCGCCTCGATCGATTCACCCCTCCACTTT. Amino acids: CASSASIDSPLHF.

In this sample, this clonotype turned up many times. This sequence joins TRBV19 and TRBJ1-1; perhaps TRBD1 as D (5 bases). The V end was cut by 6 bases, the J end by 2 bases, with 16 bases between. The CDR3 covers 15 residues. The germline V gene has CDR1 LNHDA and CDR2 SQIVND (reference sequence). The CDR3 spells CASRFRGQGNTEAFF. The CDR3 DNA sequence: TGTGCCAGTAGGTTTAGAGGCCAGGGTAACACTGAAGCTTTCTTT. Full variable domain (rest looked up from reference TRBV19 and TRBJ1-1): DGGITQSPKYLFRKEGQNVTLSCEQNLNHDAMYWYRQDPGQGLRLIYYSQIVNDFQKGDIAEGYSVSREKKESFPLTVTSAQKNPTAFYLCASRFRGQGNTEAFFGQGTRLTVV.

This clonotype showed up many times. V is TRBV12-3 or TRBV12-4 and J is TRBJ2-5; D assignment may be TRBD1 or TRBD2 (7 bases each). Deletions cut 3 bases from V and 4 bases from J, with 15 bases between. This CDR3 is built from 15 residues. CDR3 in amino acids: CASSLQGGRGETQYF. The CDR3 region has the DNA TGTGCCAGCAGTTTGCAGGGGGGGCGGGGAGAGACCCAGTACTTC.

In its sample, this clonotype was seen many times. The V call is TRBV11-2, the J call TRBJ2-7; no definite D call. This CDR3 has 15 residues. Germline assignment: CDR1 SGHAT and CDR2 FQNNGV. Deletions cut 3 bases from V and 0 bases from J, with 12 bases between. The CDR3 region is CASSFAADSSYEQYF. For the CDR3, the DNA is TGTGCCAGCAGCTTTGCGGCAGATAGCTCCTACGAGCAGTACTTC.

The chain has TRBV4-1 and TRBJ2-5; the match to TRBD1 covers 7 bases. The trim removed 1 base at V and 5 bases at J, leaving 22 bases unmatched. The CDR3 has 20 residues. The germline V gene encodes CDR1 MGHRA and CDR2 YSYEKL. CDR3: CASSQGWGTVLTHRIETQYF. The CDR3 DNA reads as TGCGCCAGCAGCCAAGGTTGGGGGACAGTCCTCACGCACCGTATTGAGACCCAGTACTTC.

There are many counts of this clonotype. The chain employs TRBV30 and TRBJ2-7, with a weak D call TRBD2 (5 bases). Trimming took off 2 bases at V and 8 bases at J, with 16 bases between the two ends. The CDR3 has 13 amino acids. Looked up from germline, CDR1 is GTSNPN and CDR2 is SVGIG (reference sequence). The CDR3 here is CAWSLGLLKQQYF. The CDR3 DNA is TGTGCCTGGAGTCTAGGACTGTTGAAACAGCAGTACTTC.

This clonotype occurred many times. The chain is built from TRBV12-3 or TRBV12-4 and TRBJ1-2, with D perhaps matching TRBD1 (5 bases). The CDR3 has 15 residues. The V end lost 4 bases, the J end lost 6 bases, and 18 bases lay between the germline ends. This CDR3 is CASSSTRRGQDGYTF. DNA for the CDR3: TGTGCCAGCAGTTCAACCCGGAGGGGCCAAGATGGCTACACCTTC.

This clonotype was counted many times. This sequence joins TRBV6-1 and TRBJ2-6, with 12 bases matching TRBD2. Germline V lookup: CDR1 MNHNS, CDR2 SASEGT. CDR3 length: 15 amino acids. V trimming: 10 bases; J trimming: 4 bases; junction bases outside the gene matches: 5. CDR3 bases: TGTGCCACTAGCGGGAGGGCCTCAGGGGCCAACGTCCTGACTTTC. Protein sequence: CATSGRASGANVLTF.

This clonotype was seen only once. This chain uses TRBV30 with TRBJ2-5; either TRBD1 or TRBD2 may fit D (5 bases each). The V end was cut by 3 bases, the J end by 5 bases, with 19 bases between. The CDR3 sequence is 15 residues long. The germline V gene has CDR1 GTSNPN and CDR2 SVGIG (reference sequence). This CDR3 reads CAWREGPSGTETQYF. CDR3 nucleotide sequence: TGTGCCTGGAGAGAGGGACCAAGCGGCACGGAGACCCAGTACTTC.

This clonotype was counted ten times or more. The chain has TRBV2 and TRBJ2-5, with 11 nucleotides matching TRBD2. The germline V gene encodes CDR1 SNHLY and CDR2 FYNNEI. The CDR3 sequence is 15 residues long. V gave up 5 bases and J gave up 6 bases; unmatched junction bases: 8. CDR3 sequence (DNA): TGTGCCAGCAGTCTAGCGGGAGGACCTCAACAGACCCAGTACTTC. Encoded protein: CASSLAGGPQQTQYF.

Comments on this clonotype: A much larger clone differs from this one at a single base, so this may be a read error. The chain is built from TRBV6-1 and TRBJ2-3, with D uncertain. With 3 bases removed from V and 8 bases from J, the gap between germline ends came to 15 bases. The CDR3 spans 14 residues. In germline, CDR1 is MNHNS, CDR2 SASEGT. Written as DNA, the CDR3 is TGTGCCAGCAGTGACACCCGTCCGGCAGGTACGCAGTATTTT. It codes for CASSDTRPAGTQYF.

The chain recombines TRBV28 with TRBJ2-3, with unresolved D. CDR3 length equals 16 residues. Germline values: CDR1 MDHEN, CDR2 SYDVKM. V was pared by 2 bases and J by 0 bases, with 12 bases between. This CDR3 is CASSLPSPPSTDTQYF. CDR3 DNA: TGTGCCAGCAGTTTACCCTCCCCTCCGAGCACAGATACGCAGTATTTT. Drawing the rest from reference TRBV28 and TRBJ2-3, the complete variable domain is DVKVTQSSRYLVKRTGEKVFLECVQDMDHENMFWYRQDPGLGLRLIYFSYDVKMKEKGDIPEGYSVSREKKERFSLILESASTNQTSMYLCASSLPSPPSTDTQYFGPGTRLTVL.

The sample holds many counts of this clonotype. The chain couples TRBV28 to TRBJ1-5, with 7 bases matching TRBD1. The junction had 7 bases not matched to a gene; V was cut back by 8 bases and J by 0 bases. Looked up from germline, CDR1 is MDHEN and CDR2 is SYDVKM. The CDR3 loop spans 15 amino acids. The CDR3 loop is CASQGDGYSNQPQHF. The CDR3 region has the DNA TGTGCCAGCCAGGGGGACGGGTATAGCAATCAGCCCCAGCATTTT.

Many counts were recorded for this clonotype. The chain has TRBV7-9 and TRBJ2-5; D call uncertain. The V and J ends lost 2 bases and 5 bases respectively, with 12 bases between them. The V gene's germline CDR1 is SEHNR and CDR2 FQNEAQ (reference sequence). CDR3 length equals 14 residues. The CDR3: CASSLNARWETQYF. CDR3 coding DNA: TGTGCCAGCAGCTTAAACGCCCGTTGGGAGACCCAGTACTTC.

This clonotype was recorded at least ten times. The chain has TRBV30 and TRBJ2-5, with TRBD1 matching 7 bases. Per germline, CDR1 GTSNPN and CDR2 SVGIG (reference sequence). This CDR3 comprises 15 residues. V lost 0 bases, J lost 2 bases, and 6 bases stayed unmatched. CDR3 bases: TGTGCCTGGAGTGTACGGAGCAGGGGGCAAGAGACCCAGTACTTC. This encodes CAWSVRSRGQETQYF.

In this sample, this clonotype turned up many times. The chain carries TRBV7-3 and TRBJ2-5, with TRBD2 matching over 8 bases. The CDR3 loop spans 17 amino acids. Germline values: CDR1 SGHTA, CDR2 FQGTGA. V shed 1 base and J 1 base; nucleotides not matched to a gene: 8. CDR3 nucleotide sequence: TGTGCCAGCAGCTTAATCGCGGGGGGACGGATCCAAGAGACCCAGTACTTC. It yields the protein CASSLIAGGRIQETQYF.

The genes are TRBV9 and TRBJ2-1, with D possibly TRBD2 on 6 matching bases. The CDR3 extends over 14 amino acids. V dropped 0 bases and J dropped 12 bases, with 16 bases sitting between them. CDR1 is SGDLS and CDR2 is YYNGEE in the germline V gene. CDR3 sequence reads: CASSVGTTRSGQFF. The CDR3 bases are TGTGCCAGCAGCGTAGGGACGACTAGGTCAGGGCAGTTCTTC. Complete variable domain (other parts from reference TRBV9 and TRBJ2-1): DSGVTQTPKHLITATGQRVTLRCSPRSGDLSVYWYQQSLDQGLQFLIQYYNGEERAKGNILERFSAQQFPDLHSELNLSSLELGDSALYFCASSVGTTRSGQFFGPGTRLTVL.

This clonotype was detected a few times. V gene TRBV28 combines with J gene TRBJ1-1; D might be TRBD1 (5 bases). The CDR3 length is 16 residues. Looked up from germline, CDR1 is MDHEN and CDR2 is SYDVKM. V lost 6 bases to trimming and J lost 1 base, with 18 bases between them. CDR3 region: CASSRGGGSGNTEAFF. The DNA for the CDR3 is TGTGCCAGCAGCCGGGGGGGGGGGTCGGGGAACACTGAAGCTTTCTTT.

This clonotype showed up many times. The rearrangement links TRBV27 to TRBJ1-1; the D is unclear. The CDR3 sequence is 13 residues long. Germline CDR1 reads MNHEY; CDR2 reads SMNVEV (reference sequence). Trimming took 5 bases from V and 2 from J, leaving 9 bases between them. CDR3 DNA: TGTGCCAGCAGTCCCCTATATAACACTGAAGCTTTCTTT. It is translated as CASSPLYNTEAFF.

This clonotype has ten or more counts. The CDR3 spells CAIGAGDNSPLHF. CDR3 sequence (DNA): TGTGCCATCGGCGCAGGGGATAATTCACCCCTCCACTTT. This chain joins TRBV10-3 and TRBJ1-6, with D possibly being TRBD1 (6 bases). Germline V gives CDR1 ENHRY, CDR2 SYGVKD. Trimming removed 8 bases at V and 5 bases at J, with 10 bases between. CDR3 length: 13 amino acids.